This record looks at one T cell receptor beta chain sequence and its context. Its antigen is currently unknown. The source of the sample is a study of T cells after yellow fever vaccination. Study-level findings and limits: Sorted repertoires could include abundant contaminating clonotypes from bulk cells.

Germline CDR1 is SGHTA and CDR2 is FQGNSA. V trimming: 4 bases; J trimming: 5 bases; junction bases outside the gene matches: 13. The CDR3 is made up of 18 amino acids. TCRdb re-called the 5' RACE reads through MiXCR, storing one row per CDR3 protein. The repertoire includes approximately 250,000 distinct CDR3 sequences, 6.7% of them detected once, and about 0.95% sits in the top ten. The rearrangement links TRBV7-2 to TRBJ2-7; 14 positions agree with TRBD2. This sequence originates from a man under 40 who received the YFV17D yellow fever vaccine. The sample in question was CD4+ T cells sorted from PBMCs, obtained on the day of the yellow fever booster vaccination. The CDR3 nucleotides are TGTGCCAGCAGCTCAGCTTTCGGGACTAGCGGGAGTTGGGACGAGCAGTACTTC. Translating it yields CASSSAFGTSGSWDEQYF.